This entry concerns a single T cell receptor (beta chain). It has no known antigen specificity. One base away there is no much larger clone; base qualities are not given. Library preparation was by the immunoSEQ multiplex PCR assay. TCRdb took this table from immuneACCESS and kept in-frame rearrangements with V and J called. Such tables lack part of the clones; where checked against another copy, unresolved V genes explain under half of the gap, and the rest is unexplained. The sample table shows roughly 120,000 clones, and nearly 95% are seen once. The ten biggest clones cover about 2.8% of the sample. The entry originates in a study of control samples from healthy donors and cancer patients (dated by TCRdb to 2020 to 2021). Counted from cysteine to phenylalanine, this CDR3 has 16 amino acids. Only CDR3 DNA remains: 48 bases, in frame from the first base. The germline V gene encodes CDR1 MNHNY and CDR2 SVGAGI (reference sequence). At the junction V is shortened by 5 bases and J by 6 bases, with 19 bases in between.

Sequences were obtained from blood. The sequence is built from TRBV6-6 and TRBJ1-4; matching of 5 bases hints at TRBD1 as the D gene. This receptor was taken from a man aged 25 to 40 in good health. The base sequence is TGTGCCAGCAGTCAGAGATTTAGGGGATTTGATGAAAAACTGTTTTTT. Its protein reads: CASSQRFRGFDEKLFF.